The entry below gives a single T cell receptor beta chain sequence along with its context. The data derive from a study of blood T cell repertoires in COVID-19. The wider study: Sites in the United States, Italy and Spain provided acute and convalescent COVID-19 samples. Sample material is recorded as cDNA or gDNA derived from T cells, B-cell-depleted T cells, or PBMCs.

V was clipped by 5 bases and J by 10 bases, with 15 bases between them. The germline V gene has CDR1 SGHTA and CDR2 FQGTGA. This CDR3 spans 14 amino acids. Original methodology: For nucleated cells, counts were estimated from reference gene primer amplification. Sequenced by immunoSEQ multiplex PCR; TCRdb stores in-frame clones only, minus some. That table furnishes V, J and clone size, whereas the DNA furnished D and trimming. The table includes fewer than 95,000 clones, approximately 86% detected once. V usage is TRBV7-3 and J usage is TRBJ1-6, with TRBD1 as a possible D gene (5 bases). This sequence was found in a male donor with acute or convalescent COVID-19. Material for sequencing was peripheral blood. The CDR3 DNA is TGTGCCAGCAGCGCCCGGGGGGTTGAGTCACCCCTCCACTTT. Amino acids: CASSARGVESPLHF.